The next 25 T cell receptor beta chains were all read from a single sample in a study of blood T cell repertoires in COVID-19. The protocol was immunoSEQ multiplex PCR, while the TCRdb copy is restricted to in-frame clones and leaves out a portion. The data show approximately 470,000 clones, around 90% seen once. Sequencing was performed on PBMCs or T cells enriched from blood (not recorded which). Source of these receptors: a woman under 30 who had recovered from COVID-19.

This clone was observed once. V usage is TRBV5-1 and J usage is TRBJ1-4; 7 nucleotides align to TRBD1. The CDR3 runs to 14 residues. Germline V gene sequence: CDR1 SGHRS, CDR2 YFSETQ. V shed 4 bases and J 5 bases; nucleotides not matched to a gene: 5. CDR3 nucleotides: TGCGCCAGCAGCGGAGGGGGCCCGAATGAAAAACTGTTTTTT. It specifies CASSGGGPNEKLFF. Supplemented by reference TRBV5-1 and TRBJ1-4, the full variable domain reads KAGVTQTPRYLIKTRGQQVTLSCSPISGHRSVSWYQQTPGQGLQFLFEYFSETQRNKGNFPGRFSGRQFSNSRSEMNVSTLELGDSALYLCASSGGGPNEKLFFGSGTQLSVL.

This clone appeared many times. The rearrangement uses TRBV3-1 (or the pseudogene TRBV3-2) and TRBJ2-5; a weak D match, TRBD1 (5 bases). From germline, CDR1 is LGHDT and CDR2 YNNKEL (reference sequence). Between the trimmed V and J ends, which lost 2 bases and 4 bases, there was a span of 11 bases. The CDR3 is made up of 14 amino acids. CDR3 in amino acids: CASSQMVGAETQYF. The CDR3 bases are TGTGCCAGCAGCCAAATGGTTGGGGCAGAGACCCAGTACTTC.

The rearrangement joins TRBV27 to TRBJ1-4; D remains unclear. The CDR3 runs to 11 residues. The V end was cut by 6 bases, the J end by 8 bases, with 7 bases between. The germline gives CDR1 MNHEY, CDR2 SMNVEV (reference sequence). The CDR3 DNA sequence: TGTGCCAGCAGACTTCGGGAAAAACTGTTTTTT. Translating it yields CASRLREKLFF. The complete variable domain, with remaining parts taken from reference TRBV27 and TRBJ1-4, reads EAQVTQNPRYLITVTGKKLTVTCSQNMNHEYMSWYRQDPGLGLRQIYYSMNVEVTDKGDVPEGYKVSRKEKRNFPLILESPSPNQTSLYFCASRLREKLFFGSGTQLSVL.

This clone appeared once. The chain links TRBV7-3 to TRBJ1-1, with 8 positions matching TRBD1. Losses at the gene ends were 5 bases for V and 5 bases for J; bases not matched to a gene: 7. Germline CDR1 reads SGHTA; CDR2 reads FQGTGA. This CDR3 region has 14 residues. Here the CDR3 reads CASSPTGGGTEAFF. In DNA, the CDR3 is TGTGCCAGCAGCCCAACAGGGGGAGGGACTGAAGCTTTCTTT.

This clone was detected only a few times. This rearrangement joins TRBV2 to TRBJ1-5; maybe TRBD1 (6 bases). Per the germline V gene, CDR1 is SNHLY and CDR2 is FYNNEI. The CDR3 has 14 amino acids. V was shortened by 0 bases and J by 4 bases, with 7 bases between the two germline ends. CDR3 protein: CASSEAQGNQPQHF. Here the CDR3 DNA reads TGTGCCAGCAGTGAAGCACAGGGTAATCAGCCCCAGCATTTT.

In this sample, this clone turned up a few times. V is TRBV4-1 and J is TRBJ1-5, with a weak D call TRBD1 (6 bases). The CDR3 consists of 15 residues. Germline V lookup: CDR1 MGHRA, CDR2 YSYEKL. Between the trimmed V and J ends, which lost 0 bases and 3 bases, there was a span of 9 bases. DNA for the CDR3: TGCGCCAGCAGCCAAGAAGACAGGTCCAATCAGCCCCAGCATTTT. It translates to CASSQEDRSNQPQHF.

This clone was picked up one time. This sequence joins TRBV18 and TRBJ2-5, with 7 bases identical to TRBD1. The CDR3 contains 16 residues. Germline V gives CDR1 KGHSH, CDR2 LQKENI. The V segment lost 1 base and the J segment 3 bases; nucleotides outside the gene matches: 8. The CDR3: CASSPRAGGTEETQYF. The CDR3 bases are TGTGCCAGCTCACCACGGGCAGGGGGAACCGAAGAGACCCAGTACTTC.

This chain uses TRBV2 with TRBJ2-5; possibly TRBD2 for D (7 bases). Germline values: CDR1 SNHLY, CDR2 FYNNEI. This CDR3 spans 16 amino acids. V dropped 2 bases and J dropped 2 bases, with 15 bases sitting between them. The CDR3 DNA is TGTGCCAGCAGTGAAAGGTCGGGGGGCCTACAAGAGACCCAGTACTTC. This encodes CASSERSGGLQETQYF.

As to this clone: It may be a read error: a sequence one base away is much more abundant. CDR3: CASSDQGANTEAFF. The CDR3 DNA sequence: TGTGCCAGCAGTGACCAGGGGGCGAACACTGAAGCTTTCTTT. This chain connects TRBV2 to TRBJ1-1; TRBD1 matches 8 bases. Germline CDR1 reads SNHLY; CDR2 reads FYNNEI. The CDR3 sequence is 14 residues long. The trim removed 3 bases at V and 1 base at J, leaving 1 base unmatched.

The chain uses TRBV15 and TRBJ2-7, with 10 bases identical to TRBD2. The CDR3 runs to 16 residues. Germline V gene data show CDR1 as LNHNV and CDR2 as YYDKDF (reference sequence). V lost 3 bases and J lost 2; bases outside the gene matches: 7. The CDR3 reads CATSRGVLAGTYEQYF. DNA for the CDR3: TGTGCCACCAGCAGGGGTGTACTAGCGGGAACCTACGAGCAGTACTTC.

The chain has TRBV4-1 and TRBJ2-2; 8 positions match TRBD1. The germline CDR1 and CDR2 sequences are MGHRA and YSYEKL. There are 17 residues in the CDR3. Trimming removed 3 bases from V and 0 bases from J; junction bases left unmatched: 6. CDR3 protein: CASSQKTGGANTGELFF. DNA of the CDR3: TGCGCCAGCAGCCAGAAAACAGGGGGTGCGAACACCGGGGAGCTGTTTTTT.

The rearrangement links TRBV7-9 to TRBJ1-2; no firm D call. The CDR3 sequence is 14 residues long. From germline, CDR1 is SEHNR and CDR2 FQNEAQ (reference sequence). Trimming removed 5 bases from V and 8 bases from J, with 18 bases in between. The CDR3 DNA follows: TGTGCCAGCAGCCCGGCGGGGTCCACGGGAGGCTACACCTTC. The encoded protein is CASSPAGSTGGYTF.

This sequence joins TRBV12-3 or TRBV12-4 and TRBJ2-1; 9 bases agree with TRBD2. J gave up 15 bases and V 9 bases, and 12 bases lay outside the gene matches. The CDR3 totals 12 residues. CDR3 coding DNA: TGTGCCAGTTCTATGCGGGAGGGGGCGCGGTTCTTC. Translating it yields CASSMREGARFF.

The chain couples TRBV11-2 to TRBJ1-3, with unresolved D. This CDR3 region has 15 residues. The germline CDR1 and CDR2 sequences are SGHAT and FQNNGV. The V and J ends lost 5 bases and 0 bases respectively, with 11 bases between them. The DNA for the CDR3 is TGTGCCAGCAGCCCCCGGTCCTACTCTGGAAACACCATATATTTT. The encoded protein is CASSPRSYSGNTIYF.

Written as DNA, the CDR3 is TGCAGCGTTAGGACAGGGGGCACCTATGGCTACACCTTC. Translation: CSVRTGGTYGYTF. The V gene is TRBV29-1, the J gene TRBJ1-2; 11 bases align to TRBD1. V lost 5 bases to trimming and J lost 4 bases; unmatched junction nucleotides: 3. CDR1 is SQVTM, CDR2 ANQGSEA, per germline. There are 13 residues in the CDR3. Filled out from reference TRBV29-1 and TRBJ1-2, the complete variable domain reads SAVISQKPSRDICQRGTSLTIQCQVDSQVTMMFWYRQQPGQSLTLIATANQGSEATYESGFVIDKFPISRPNLTFSTLTVSNMSPEDSSIYLCSVRTGGTYGYTFGSGTRLTVV.

J is TRBJ2-1 and V is TRBV28, with D unclear. Per the germline V gene, CDR1 is MDHEN and CDR2 is SYDVKM. CDR3 length equals 10 residues. V was clipped by 6 bases and J by 7 bases, with 4 bases between them. The CDR3 protein is CASSQNEQFF. The CDR3 DNA is TGTGCCAGCAGCCAAAATGAGCAGTTCTTC.

The rearrangement links TRBV5-1 to TRBJ2-3; D is undetermined. V lost 0 bases, J lost 2 bases, and 7 bases lay in between. This CDR3 region has 14 residues. Germline V gene lookup returns CDR1 SGHRS and CDR2 YFSETQ. DNA for the CDR3: TGCGCCAGCAGCTTGGAAGCGAACACAGATACGCAGTATTTT. Protein sequence: CASSLEANTDTQYF. Together with reference TRBV5-1 and TRBJ2-3, the CDR3 gives the full variable domain: KAGVTQTPRYLIKTRGQQVTLSCSPISGHRSVSWYQQTPGQGLQFLFEYFSETQRNKGNFPGRFSGRQFSNSRSEMNVSTLELGDSALYLCASSLEANTDTQYFGPGTRLTVL.

The chain employs TRBV29-1 and TRBJ2-1; 7 nucleotides agree with TRBD1. The V and J ends lost 6 bases and 3 bases, in that order; junction bases with no gene match: 11. The germline gives CDR1 SQVTM, CDR2 ANQGSEA. The CDR3 is 15 amino acids. In nucleotides, the CDR3 is TGCAGCGTGCTGGACAGGCTCGCGATCTACAATGAGCAGTTCTTC. Protein sequence: CSVLDRLAIYNEQFF.

V and J are TRBV28 and TRBJ1-1; no reliable D call. The CDR3 has 11 residues. CDR1 and CDR2 from the germline V gene are MDHEN and SYDVKM. The CDR3: CATEGNTEAFF. The CDR3 DNA sequence: TGTGCGACGGAGGGGAACACTGAAGCTTTCTTT.

DNA for the CDR3: TGCGCCAGCAGCACAGGACTAGCGGGGGTGATCACAGATACGCAGTATTTT. This translates into CASSTGLAGVITDTQYF. This chain joins TRBV5-1 and TRBJ2-3, with 13 bases lining up with TRBD2. Germline CDR1 SGHRS, CDR2 YFSETQ. The junction had 7 bases not matched to a gene; V was cut back by 4 bases and J by 2 bases. The CDR3 is 17 amino acids.

The chain couples TRBV7-9 to TRBJ2-3; 9 bases agree with TRBD1. From germline, CDR1 is SEHNR and CDR2 FQNEAQ (reference sequence). V shed 5 bases and J 4 bases; nucleotides not matched to a gene: 10. The CDR3 contains 16 residues. The CDR3 coding sequence is TGTGCCAGCAGCCTAGTCGGGACAGGGTCTTCAGATACGCAGTATTTT. The encoded protein is CASSLVGTGSSDTQYF. Full variable domain (remainder filled in from reference TRBV7-9 and TRBJ2-3): DTGVSQNPRHKITKRGQNVTFRCDPISEHNRLYWYRQTLGQGPEFLTYFQNEAQLEKSRLLSDRFSAERPKGSFSTLEIQRTEQGDSAMYLCASSLVGTGSSDTQYFGPGTRLTVL.

This chain uses TRBV2 with TRBJ1-1, with D tentatively TRBD1 (5 bases). Germline lookup yields CDR1 SNHLY and CDR2 FYNNEI. This CDR3 has 11 amino acids. Trimming stripped 7 bases from V and 8 bases from J, with 11 bases between. CDR3 sequence reads: CASILGREAFF. The CDR3 nucleotides are TGTGCCAGCATACTGGGGCGCGAAGCTTTCTTT.

The chain is built from TRBV12-5 and TRBJ2-3; a possible D gene is TRBD2 (6 bases). Germline V gene data show CDR1 as LGHNT and CDR2 as FRNRAP. V gave up 8 bases and J gave up 2 bases, with 17 bases separating them. This CDR3 has 15 residues. The DNA for the CDR3 is TGTGCTAGTACCCCACGACTAGAAGTCACAGATACGCAGTATTTT. This sequence encodes CASTPRLEVTDTQYF. Using reference TRBV12-5 and TRBJ2-3 for the parts outside the CDR3, the full variable domain is DARVTQTPRHKVTEMGQEVTMRCQPILGHNTVFWYRQTMMQGLELLAYFRNRAPLDDSGMPKDRFSAEMPDATLATLKIQPSEPRDSAVYFCASTPRLEVTDTQYFGPGTRLTVL.

This chain links TRBV12-3 or TRBV12-4 with TRBJ1-2; unclear D gene. The CDR3 extends over 13 amino acids. V gave up 2 bases and J gave up 8 bases, with 12 bases separating them. In DNA, the CDR3 is TGTGCCAGCAGTTTATATCGGGGATTGGGCTACACCTTC. Translating gives CASSLYRGLGYTF.

The rearrangement joins TRBV2 to TRBJ2-3; TRBD1 matches at 10 bases. The V gene end was trimmed by 7 bases and the J gene end by 5 bases; junction bases not matched to a gene: 12. Germline assignment: CDR1 SNHLY and CDR2 FYNNEI. The CDR3 is 16 residues long. The CDR3 sequence is CASTALRTGGGDTQYF. DNA for the CDR3: TGTGCCAGCACCGCACTCCGGACAGGGGGGGGAGATACGCAGTATTTT.